These 9 T cell receptor beta chains were all obtained from the same sample, sequenced in a study of T-cell reconstitution after alpha-beta-depleted transplantation in children. Library preparation (for TCRbeta) was performed with unique molecular identifiers. TCRdb reanalysed the PCR reads using MiXCR and keeps one entry per CDR3 protein. This sample yields 250,000 to 300,000 distinct CDR3 sequences, of which around 9.6% are seen a single time; around a tenth belongs to the top ten. This specimen was PBMCs from the stem cell graft donor, taken from the stem cell graft. These receptors were obtained from a human donor who donated a stem cell graft to a child with SCID.

The chain uses TRBV20-1 and TRBJ2-7; 7 bases are shared with TRBD1. CDR3 length equals 14 residues. The ends lost 1 base at V and 4 bases at J; junction bases unmatched: 7. Germline CDR1 reads DFQATT; CDR2 reads SNEGSKA (reference sequence). CDR3 residues: CSARGTIQGYEQYF. In DNA, the CDR3 is TGCAGTGCTAGAGGGACGATACAGGGGTACGAGCAGTACTTC.

This clonotype was detected a few times. The chain employs TRBV5-1 and TRBJ2-3; a possible D gene is TRBD2 (6 bases). V was clipped by 1 base and J by 0 bases, with 12 bases between them. The length of the CDR3 is 16 residues. The germline CDR1 and CDR2 sequences are SGHRS and YFSETQ. CDR3 sequence (DNA): TGCGCCAGCAGCTTGACCGGGAGCTATAGCACAGATACGCAGTATTTT. It translates to CASSLTGSYSTDTQYF.

This chain links TRBV20-1 with TRBJ2-1; 9 bases fit TRBD2. The V gene's germline CDR1 is DFQATT and CDR2 SNEGSKA (reference sequence). This CDR3 has 16 amino acids. V lost 1 base, J lost 3 bases, and 7 bases stayed unmatched. In nucleotides, the CDR3 is TGCAGTGCTAGAGTAGGCGGCGGGGGGGGCTACAATGAGCAGTTCTTC. As protein: CSARVGGGGGYNEQFF.

This clonotype has only a few counts. V gene TRBV9 combines with J gene TRBJ2-3; 8 bases map to TRBD2. The CDR3 totals 17 residues. Germline values: CDR1 SGDLS, CDR2 YYNGEE. With 1 base clipped from V and 6 bases from J, the junction kept 13 bases outside the gene matches. In DNA, the CDR3 is TGTGCCAGCAGCGTACCGGTCGGGGGGGCCGGGGACGATACGCAGTATTTT. The encoded protein is CASSVPVGGAGDDTQYF.

This clonotype came up a few times. This chain connects TRBV7-2 to TRBJ1-4; unclear D gene. The CDR3 length is 14 residues. The V and J ends lost 5 bases and 8 bases respectively, with 15 bases between them. Germline CDR1 is SGHTA and CDR2 is FQGNSA. This CDR3 reads CASSPPTLGEKLFF. CDR3 nucleotides: TGTGCCAGCAGCCCTCCTACTTTGGGCGAAAAACTGTTTTTT.

There are many counts of this clonotype. The chain is built from TRBV5-1 and TRBJ2-1; D perhaps matches TRBD2 (6 bases). The CDR3 has 17 residues. V was pared by 4 bases and J by 12 bases, with 29 bases between. The germline V gene encodes CDR1 SGHRS and CDR2 YFSETQ. The DNA for the CDR3 is TGCGCCAGCAGCCCCTATGCCACGGGGGTTGACCTGAGGAGGCAGTTCTTC. It specifies CASSPYATGVDLRRQFF. The full variable domain, its missing parts supplied by reference TRBV5-1 and TRBJ2-1, is KAGVTQTPRYLIKTRGQQVTLSCSPISGHRSVSWYQQTPGQGLQFLFEYFSETQRNKGNFPGRFSGRQFSNSRSEMNVSTLELGDSALYLCASSPYATGVDLRRQFFGPGTRLTVL.

This clonotype was detected a few times. The V gene is TRBV20-1, the J gene TRBJ1-6, with a possible D match to TRBD1 (5 bases). Germline lookup yields CDR1 DFQATT and CDR2 SNEGSKA (reference sequence). Trimming shortened V by 1 base and J by 7 bases, and 14 bases separated the two germline ends. The CDR3 is made up of 15 amino acids. This chain's CDR3 is CSARVQGEGNSPLHF. For the CDR3, the DNA is TGCAGTGCTAGAGTACAAGGCGAGGGGAATTCACCCCTCCACTTT.

Only a few counts were recorded for this clonotype. The V gene is TRBV4-1, the J gene TRBJ2-7, with a possible D match to TRBD2 (6 bases). Germline V lookup: CDR1 MGHRA, CDR2 YSYEKL. This CDR3 spans 15 amino acids. V was trimmed by 1 base and J by 7 bases, leaving 17 bases between them. CDR3 protein: CASSQVSLALGEQYF. As DNA, the CDR3 is TGCGCCAGCAGCCAAGTTTCACTAGCACTAGGGGAGCAGTACTTC.

The chain is built from TRBV3-1 and TRBJ2-3, with D perhaps matching TRBD1 (5 bases). The CDR3 has 15 amino acids. V was clipped by 11 bases and J by 3 bases, with 21 bases between them. The germline V gene encodes CDR1 LGHDT and CDR2 YNNKEL (reference sequence). DNA of the CDR3: TGTGCCTCCAGCCAACAGGTCACTTGGACAGATACGCAGTATTTT. It encodes CASSQQVTWTDTQYF.